The T cell receptor (beta chain) described here comes from a study of blood T cell repertoires in COVID-19. Study in general: Both acute and convalescent COVID-19 samples were obtained from the United States, Italy and Spain. From T cells, B-cell-depleted T cells, or PBMCs came the material, which was cDNA or gDNA.

With V trimmed by 4 bases and J by 3 bases, 5 bases remained unmatched. The CDR3 length is 14 residues. Germline V CDR1 and CDR2: MGHRA, YSYEKL. Authors' analysis steps: The assay estimated nucleated cells by amplifying reference gene primers. Assay used: immunoSEQ multiplex PCR; TCRdb lists only in-frame clones, some missing. D and trimming come from the DNA, and the V and J calls and clone size come from that table. The data contain 200,000 to 300,000 clones, roughly 87% of them singletons. The J gene is TRBJ2-7, the V gene TRBV4-1, with 8 bases aligning to TRBD1. Sequences were obtained from peripheral blood. The TCR sequence derives from a man aged 55 to 70 who had recovered from COVID-19. The CDR3 protein is CASSPRQGLYEQYF. The CDR3, as DNA: TGCGCCAGCAGCCCGCGACAGGGGCTCTACGAGCAGTACTTC.